This TCR beta chain was recovered during a study of CD8 T cells in ankylosing spondylitis. This clonotype was observed a few times. The antigen is not known. Germline V gene lookup returns CDR1 MRHNA and CDR2 SNTAGT. V lost 0 bases to trimming and J lost 4 bases; unmatched junction nucleotides: 4. The CDR3 is 16 amino acids. Overall study findings and caveats: A motif of 8 or 9 highly homologous TCR beta variants was seen as apparently characteristic of ankylosing spondylitis blood. There were earlier reports of some motif variants in reactive arthritis synovial fluid and blood. As for the disease-linked clones, they showed a CD8+ phenotype and occurred at relatively low frequencies in peripheral blood. Reported data indicate significant enrichment of disease-linked clones within matched ankylosing spondylitis synovial fluid.

Using its own MiXCR run on the 5' RACE reads, TCRdb lists one record per CDR3 protein. Found here are a few hundred thousand distinct CDR3 sequences, 12% of them singletons; the top ten hold about 6.5%. This sequence joins TRBV6-4 and TRBJ2-3, with TRBD2 identical over 10 bases. This receptor was obtained from a male donor with ankylosing spondylitis. Sequencing used blood, either unsorted or a sorted T cell fraction (not recorded which). CDR3 sequence: CASSDSVAGGSDTQYF. CDR3 sequence (DNA): TGTGCCAGCAGTGACTCAGTAGCGGGAGGTTCAGATACGCAGTATTTT.